The clone carrying this T cell receptor (beta chain) was counted at least ten times. The data were obtained in a study of patients and donors after allogeneic stem cell transplantation. Germline V gene data show CDR1 as SGHVS and CDR2 as FNYEAQ. The CDR3 has 16 amino acids. The trim removed 1 base at V and 5 bases at J, leaving 6 bases unmatched. TCRdb analysed the RT-PCR reads with MiXCR anew, one entry per CDR3 protein. The sample consists of under 30,000 distinct CDR3 sequences, about 8% of them appearing once. The chain recombines TRBV7-6 with TRBJ2-2; TRBD1 agrees at 8 bases. Sequencing used blood, either unsorted or a sorted T cell fraction (not recorded which). The TCR originated in a human donor who was either an allogeneic HSCT recipient or a stem cell or donor lymphocyte infusion donor (not recorded which). It is not recorded whose cells these are; they may come from a transplant donor. In DNA, the CDR3 is TGTGCCAGCAGCTTAGGAAGCAGGGGGCATACCGGGGAGCTGTTTTTT. Its protein product is CASSLGSRGHTGELFF.